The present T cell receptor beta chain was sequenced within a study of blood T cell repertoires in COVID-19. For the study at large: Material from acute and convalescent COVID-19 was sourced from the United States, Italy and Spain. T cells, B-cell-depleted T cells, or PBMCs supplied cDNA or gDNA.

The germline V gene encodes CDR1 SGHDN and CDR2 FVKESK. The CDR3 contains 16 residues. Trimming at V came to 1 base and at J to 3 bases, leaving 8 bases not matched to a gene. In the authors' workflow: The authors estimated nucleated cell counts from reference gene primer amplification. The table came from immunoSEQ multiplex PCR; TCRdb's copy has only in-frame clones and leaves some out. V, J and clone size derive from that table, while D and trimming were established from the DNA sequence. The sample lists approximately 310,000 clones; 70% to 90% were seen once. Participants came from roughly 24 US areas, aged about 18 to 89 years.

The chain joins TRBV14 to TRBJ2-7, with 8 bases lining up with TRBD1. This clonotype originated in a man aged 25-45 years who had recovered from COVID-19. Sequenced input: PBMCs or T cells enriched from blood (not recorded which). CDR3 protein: CASSQAFGTGFYEQYF. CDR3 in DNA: TGTGCCAGCAGCCAAGCATTCGGGACAGGCTTCTACGAGCAGTACTTC.